These 29 T cell receptor beta chains share one sample of origin, sequenced in a study of shared clonotypes between healthy human individuals. Some clones are missing from TCRdb's copy, which holds only in-frame ones; the method was immunoSEQ multiplex PCR. The sample lists more than 500,000 clones, around 96% occurring once. The material sequenced was naive CD4+ T cells sorted from blood. Sample subset: CD45RA+ positively selected. The receptors here all came from a woman aged 25 to 39 in good health.

The rearrangement joins TRBV6-5 to TRBJ2-5; 7 nucleotides agree with TRBD1. The CDR3 totals 14 residues. CDR1 and CDR2 from the germline V gene are MNHEY and SVGAGI. Losses at the gene ends were 5 bases for V and 5 bases for J; bases not matched to a gene: 8. The CDR3 DNA sequence: TGTGCCAGCAGTACTCGACAGGGTGCCGAGACCCAGTACTTC. Translated, it gives CASSTRQGAETQYF.

The DNA of the CDR3 is TGTGCCAGCAGTGAGACGGCTACCGAGCAGTACTTC. Its protein is CASSETATEQYF. The chain couples TRBV6-1 to TRBJ2-7, with D unclear. The CDR3 consists of 12 residues. Deletions cut 3 bases from V and 6 bases from J, with 9 bases between. Germline values: CDR1 MNHNS, CDR2 SASEGT.

The V gene is TRBV18, the J gene TRBJ2-7, with D unclear. The length of the CDR3 is 12 residues. V lost 4 bases to trimming and J lost 3 bases, with 7 bases between them. Germline V gives CDR1 KGHSH, CDR2 LQKENI. This chain's CDR3 is CASSQGSYEQYF. CDR3 sequence (DNA): TGTGCCAGCTCACAGGGAAGCTACGAGCAGTACTTC.

J is TRBJ2-1 and V is TRBV7-3; 12 bases match TRBD2. The V gene's germline CDR1 is SGHTA and CDR2 FQGTGA. Germline trimming cut 5 bases from V and 7 bases from J; bases unmatched to any gene: 6. This CDR3 comprises 15 residues. The CDR3 protein is CASSPGLAGRNEQFF. CDR3 coding DNA: TGTGCCAGCAGCCCGGGACTAGCGGGTCGGAATGAGCAGTTCTTC.

This clone was seen a few times. The chain recombines TRBV4-2 with TRBJ1-5, with a tentative D call TRBD1 (5 bases). The germline gives CDR1 LGHNA, CDR2 YNFKEQ. V lost 5 bases and J lost 3, with 14 bases in between. CDR3 length: 15 residues. The CDR3 reads CASSGSGHLNQPQHF. CDR3 coding DNA: TGTGCCAGCAGCGGTTCCGGACACCTCAATCAGCCCCAGCATTTT.

This chain uses TRBV5-6 with TRBJ2-4; TRBD2 agrees at 12 bases. This CDR3 comprises 14 residues. V lost 4 bases to trimming and J lost 8 bases; unmatched junction nucleotides: 4. Per the germline V gene, CDR1 is SGHDT and CDR2 is YYEEEE. The CDR3 nucleotides read TGTGCCAGCAGCCTAGCGGGAGGGCCGCACATTCAGTACTTC. It specifies CASSLAGGPHIQYF.

The rearrangement joins TRBV28 to TRBJ2-7; TRBD2 matches 8 bases. After removal of 6 bases from V and 2 bases from J, the junction contained 9 bases not matched to a gene. Germline V gives CDR1 MDHEN, CDR2 SYDVKM. The CDR3 runs 15 residues. This CDR3 reads CASRDSREAPYEQYF. CDR3 nucleotide sequence: TGTGCCAGCAGAGACTCGCGGGAGGCCCCCTACGAGCAGTACTTC.

The genes are TRBV5-1 and TRBJ2-5; TRBD2 might be the D (6 bases). V lost 4 bases to trimming and J lost 1 base, with 14 bases between them. CDR1 SGHRS and CDR2 YFSETQ come from the germline V gene. The CDR3 has 15 amino acids. CDR3 nucleotides: TGCGCCAGCAGCGTCGCTAGCGTCCTCCAAGAGACCCAGTACTTC. Its protein is CASSVASVLQETQYF.

The CDR3 nucleotides are TGCAGCGTTAGCGAAGGAGGAGTTTCTGATGGCTACACCTTC. Its protein is CSVSEGGVSDGYTF. V usage is TRBV29-1 and J usage is TRBJ1-2; D gene ambiguous. The CDR3 consists of 14 residues. The V and J ends lost 5 bases and 6 bases respectively, with 19 bases between them. CDR1 and CDR2 from the germline V gene are SQVTM and ANQGSEA. The variable domain in full, with the rest retrieved from reference TRBV29-1 and TRBJ1-2, is SAVISQKPSRDICQRGTSLTIQCQVDSQVTMMFWYRQQPGQSLTLIATANQGSEATYESGFVIDKFPISRPNLTFSTLTVSNMSPEDSSIYLCSVSEGGVSDGYTFGSGTRLTVV.

The chain recombines TRBV14 with TRBJ1-1; 7 bases are a match to TRBD1. Germline CDR1 reads SGHDN; CDR2 reads FVKESK. Trimming at V came to 1 base and at J to 10 bases, leaving 15 bases not matched to a gene. The CDR3 has 16 residues. DNA for the CDR3: TGTGCCAGCAGCCAAGCTTTCTCCGGGACAGAACTGCGAGCTTTCTTT. Residues: CASSQAFSGTELRAFF. The variable domain in full, completed from reference TRBV14 and TRBJ1-1, reads EAGVTQFPSHSVIEKGQTVTLRCDPISGHDNLYWYRRVMGKEIKFLLHFVKESKQDESGMPNNRFLAERTGGTYSTLKVQPAELEDSGVYFCASSQAFSGTELRAFFGQGTRLTVV.

A single count supports this clone. This chain connects TRBV7-7 to TRBJ2-1; no reliable D call. The CDR3 sequence is 14 residues long. The germline CDR1 and CDR2 sequences are SSHAT and FNYEAQ (reference sequence). The V gene lost 0 bases and the J gene lost 8 bases, with 11 bases spanning the gap. CDR3 in DNA: TGTGCCAGCAGCTTAGCGCTAGGTGGGGATGAGCAGTTCTTC. It is translated as CASSLALGGDEQFF.

This chain links TRBV30 with TRBJ2-7; 8 bases are a match to TRBD2. Losses at the gene ends were 5 bases for V and 3 bases for J; bases not matched to a gene: 12. Looked up from germline, CDR1 is GTSNPN and CDR2 is SVGIG (reference sequence). The CDR3 extends over 15 amino acids. CDR3 nucleotide sequence: TGTGCCTGGTTTCCGGGGGGGGAACGATACTACGAGCAGTACTTC. Amino acids: CAWFPGGERYYEQYF.

The V and J genes are TRBV4-2 and TRBJ2-1, with D perhaps matching TRBD1 (6 bases). V shed 3 bases and J shed 3 bases, with 15 bases lying between them. This CDR3 is 16 amino acids long. CDR1 LGHNA and CDR2 YNFKEQ come from the germline V gene. The CDR3 here is CASSQGASNGYNEQFF. Here the CDR3 DNA reads TGTGCCAGCAGCCAGGGGGCTAGCAATGGCTACAATGAGCAGTTCTTC.

The chain recombines TRBV2 with TRBJ1-4; tentative D call: TRBD1 (6 bases). Deletions cut 6 bases from V and 0 bases from J, with 8 bases between. Germline CDR1 and CDR2: SNHLY and FYNNEI. The CDR3 length is 14 residues. Written as DNA, the CDR3 is TGTGCCAGCAGGAACAGGGCAACTAATGAAAAACTGTTTTTT. It yields the protein CASRNRATNEKLFF.

The chain uses TRBV2 and TRBJ2-3, with 7 bases matching TRBD1. Per germline, CDR1 SNHLY and CDR2 FYNNEI. J lost 10 bases, V lost 0 bases, and 13 bases had no gene match. The CDR3 consists of 16 residues. In nucleotides, the CDR3 is TGTGCCAGCAGTGAAGCCGGGACAGTTACAATAGGGGCGCAGTATTTT. Encoded protein: CASSEAGTVTIGAQYF. Drawing the rest from reference TRBV2 and TRBJ2-3, the complete variable domain is EPEVTQTPSHQVTQMGQEVILRCVPISNHLYFYWYRQILGQKVEFLVSFYNNEISEKSEIFDDQFSVERPDGSNFTLKIRSTKLEDSAMYFCASSEAGTVTIGAQYFGPGTRLTVL.

The chain joins TRBV2 to TRBJ1-5, with no clear D. Germline assignment: CDR1 SNHLY and CDR2 FYNNEI. The CDR3 runs 16 residues. V shed 6 bases and J shed 1 base, with 16 bases lying between them. The CDR3 DNA reads as TGTGCCAGCAGCGCCTTCGACCCCTTGAGCAATCAGCCCCAGCATTTT. Residues: CASSAFDPLSNQPQHF. The variable domain in full, with the rest retrieved from reference TRBV2 and TRBJ1-5, is EPEVTQTPSHQVTQMGQEVILRCVPISNHLYFYWYRQILGQKVEFLVSFYNNEISEKSEIFDDQFSVERPDGSNFTLKIRSTKLEDSAMYFCASSAFDPLSNQPQHFGDGTRLSIL.

V gene TRBV5-1 combines with J gene TRBJ2-7; 14 bases line up with TRBD2. CDR3 length: 16 amino acids. With V trimmed by 4 bases and J by 3 bases, 6 bases remained unmatched. Germline V gene sequence: CDR1 SGHRS, CDR2 YFSETQ. The CDR3 bases are TGCGCCAGCAGCCCGGGACTAGCGGGAGCGCTCTACGAGCAGTACTTC. Protein product: CASSPGLAGALYEQYF.

CDR3 loop: CASSLLGLAGLPPADTQYF. CDR3 coding DNA: TGTGCCAGCAGCTTATTGGGACTAGCGGGTCTACCACCCGCAGATACGCAGTATTTT. This sequence joins TRBV11-1 and TRBJ2-3; 12 nucleotides align to TRBD2. Germline V gives CDR1 SGHAT, CDR2 FQDESV (reference sequence). The junction had 13 bases not matched to a gene; V was cut back by 2 bases and J by 4 bases. There are 19 residues in the CDR3. Full variable domain (rest looked up from reference TRBV11-1 and TRBJ2-3): EAEVAQSPRYKITEKSQAVAFWCDPISGHATLYWYRQILGQGPELLVQFQDESVVDDSQLPKDRFSAERLKGVDSTLKIQPAELGDSAMYLCASSLLGLAGLPPADTQYFGPGTRLTVL.

This clone was recorded only once. The chain links TRBV7-9 to TRBJ2-5; perhaps TRBD2 as D (7 bases). The DNA end favors TRBJ2-7, so the J call may be wrong. CDR3 length equals 15 residues. Germline CDR1 SEHNR, CDR2 FQNEAQ (reference sequence). The CDR3 region has the DNA TGTGCCAGCAGGTCCCCCTGGGGGGGGGCGAACGAGCAGTACTTC. Translated: CASRSPWGGANEQYF.

The rearrangement links TRBV25-1 to TRBJ1-3; D gene unclear. V was clipped by 10 bases and J by 0 bases, with 10 bases between them. The CDR3 extends over 13 amino acids. Germline-derived CDR1 and CDR2 are MGHDK and SYGVNS. The chain's CDR3 is CATQPGSGNTIYF. The CDR3 DNA reads TGTGCCACCCAGCCGGGCTCTGGAAACACCATATATTTT.

The CDR3 region has the DNA TGTGCCAGCAGGGCCGGGCCCGGTCCCCAGTACTTC. Amino acids: CASRAGPGPQYF. The chain joins TRBV5-8 to TRBJ2-5; D not resolved. The CDR3 length is 12 residues. Germline CDR1 and CDR2: SGHTS and YDEGEE. Trimming left V 5 bases short and J 9 bases short, with 14 bases between.

V gene TRBV2 combines with J gene TRBJ1-1; TRBD1 might be the D (5 bases). The CDR3 is 16 residues long. CDR1 and CDR2 from the germline V gene are SNHLY and FYNNEI. Trimming took off 7 bases at V and 0 bases at J, with 18 bases between the two ends. CDR3 nucleotides: TGTGCCAGCACCGCTAGGGACCGGCTTTTGAACACTGAAGCTTTCTTT. Translation: CASTARDRLLNTEAFF.

The V and J genes are TRBV5-1 and TRBJ2-2; D is unresolved. Trimming shortened V by 1 base and J by 1 base, and 5 bases separated the two germline ends. The germline V gene has CDR1 SGHRS and CDR2 YFSETQ. The CDR3 covers 14 residues. The CDR3 spells CASSLIWNTGELFF. The DNA for the CDR3 is TGCGCCAGCAGCTTGATCTGGAACACCGGGGAGCTGTTTTTT.

To note about this clone: The sample has other DNA sequences that encode this CDR3 too. The gene calls are TRBV5-1 and TRBJ2-1; D may be TRBD2 (6 bases). CDR1 is SGHRS, CDR2 YFSETQ, per germline. The CDR3 consists of 15 residues. Trimming removed 0 bases at V and 2 bases at J, with 9 bases between. In DNA, the CDR3 is TGCGCCAGCAGCTTGGGTGGGGGGACCTACAATGAGCAGTTCTTC. It is translated as CASSLGGGTYNEQFF.

In DNA form, the CDR3 reads TGCAGCGTTGAATGGGGCCCAGATACGCAGTATTTT. Its translation: CSVEWGPDTQYF. The V call is TRBV29-1, the J call TRBJ2-3; D is perhaps TRBD1 (5 bases). The CDR3 covers 12 residues. Trimming stripped 2 bases from V and 4 bases from J, with 7 bases between. CDR1 and CDR2 from the germline V gene are SQVTM and ANQGSEA.

This chain's CDR3 is CASSQEFGLAGTRYNEQFF. The CDR3 nucleotides are TGCGCCAGCAGCCAAGAGTTCGGACTAGCGGGGACACGATACAATGAGCAGTTCTTC. This chain joins TRBV4-1 and TRBJ2-1; 12 nucleotides agree with TRBD2. In germline, CDR1 is MGHRA, CDR2 YSYEKL. J gave up 4 bases and V 0 bases, and 10 bases lay outside the gene matches. The CDR3 runs to 19 residues.

This chain uses TRBV27 with TRBJ1-6; D is uncertain. Trimming removed 2 bases at V and 7 bases at J, with 9 bases between. The germline V gene encodes CDR1 MNHEY and CDR2 SMNVEV (reference sequence). This CDR3 has 14 amino acids. CDR3 bases: TGTGCCAGCAGTTTACAGGTCCTAAATTCACCCCTCCACTTT. Translated: CASSLQVLNSPLHF.

This clone was found once. The chain joins TRBV27 to TRBJ2-7; D perhaps matches TRBD2 (6 bases). CDR1 and CDR2 from the germline V gene are MNHEY and SMNVEV (reference sequence). V lost 8 bases to trimming and J lost 2 bases, with 19 bases between them. This CDR3 spans 15 amino acids. The CDR3 is CASRFSSARTYEQYF. The CDR3 bases are TGTGCCAGCCGCTTTTCTAGCGCTCGGACCTACGAGCAGTACTTC.

The sample holds one count of this clone. This chain joins TRBV28 and TRBJ1-2; TRBD1 aligns across 7 bases. CDR1 MDHEN and CDR2 SYDVKM come from the germline V gene. With V trimmed by 10 bases and J by 2 bases, 7 bases remained unmatched. This CDR3 contains 13 residues. This CDR3 reads CAIGLQGNYGYTF. The CDR3 coding sequence is TGTGCCATCGGCCTACAGGGGAACTATGGCTACACCTTC.